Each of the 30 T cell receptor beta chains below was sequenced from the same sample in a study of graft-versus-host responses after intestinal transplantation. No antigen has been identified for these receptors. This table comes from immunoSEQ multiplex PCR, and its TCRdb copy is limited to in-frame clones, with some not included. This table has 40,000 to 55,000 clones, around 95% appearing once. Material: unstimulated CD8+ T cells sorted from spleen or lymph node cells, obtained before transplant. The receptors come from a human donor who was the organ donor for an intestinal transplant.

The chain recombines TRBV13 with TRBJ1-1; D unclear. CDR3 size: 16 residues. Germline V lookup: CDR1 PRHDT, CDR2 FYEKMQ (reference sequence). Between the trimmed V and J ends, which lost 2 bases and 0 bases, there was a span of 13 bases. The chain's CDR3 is CASSLNYLGMNTEAFF. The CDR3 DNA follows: TGTGCCAGCAGCTTAAACTATTTGGGAATGAACACTGAAGCTTTCTTT.

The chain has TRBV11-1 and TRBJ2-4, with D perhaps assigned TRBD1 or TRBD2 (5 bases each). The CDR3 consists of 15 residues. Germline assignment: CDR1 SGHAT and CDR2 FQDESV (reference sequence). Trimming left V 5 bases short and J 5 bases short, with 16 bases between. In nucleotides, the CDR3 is TGTGCCAGCAGCCCCGGGACGGGCGGAGAAAACATTCAGTACTTC. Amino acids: CASSPGTGGENIQYF.

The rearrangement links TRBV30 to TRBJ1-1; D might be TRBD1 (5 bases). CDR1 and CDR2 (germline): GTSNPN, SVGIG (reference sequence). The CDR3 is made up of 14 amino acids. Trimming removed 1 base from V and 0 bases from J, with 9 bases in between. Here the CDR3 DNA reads TGTGCCTGGAGTGAGACAGTAATGAACACTGAAGCTTTCTTT. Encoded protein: CAWSETVMNTEAFF.

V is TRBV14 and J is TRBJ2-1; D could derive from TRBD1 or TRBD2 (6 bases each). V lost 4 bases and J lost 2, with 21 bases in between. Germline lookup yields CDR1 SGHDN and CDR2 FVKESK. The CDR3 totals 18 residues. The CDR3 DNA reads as TGTGCCAGCAGCCCCTATTCTCAGACGGGGGCTCCCTACAATGAGCAGTTCTTC. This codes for CASSPYSQTGAPYNEQFF.

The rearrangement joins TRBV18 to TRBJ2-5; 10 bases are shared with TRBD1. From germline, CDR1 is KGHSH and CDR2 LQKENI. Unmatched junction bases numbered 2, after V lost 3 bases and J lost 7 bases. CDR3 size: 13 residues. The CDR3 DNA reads TGTGCCAGCTCACCCGGACAGGGGGGGACCCAGTACTTC. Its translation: CASSPGQGGTQYF. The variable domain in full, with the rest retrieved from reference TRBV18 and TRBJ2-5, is NAGVMQNPRHLVRRRGQEARLRCSPMKGHSHVYWYRQLPEEGLKFMVYLQKENIIDESGMPKERFSAEFPKEGPSILRIQQVVRGDSAAYFCASSPGQGGTQYFGPGTRLLVL.

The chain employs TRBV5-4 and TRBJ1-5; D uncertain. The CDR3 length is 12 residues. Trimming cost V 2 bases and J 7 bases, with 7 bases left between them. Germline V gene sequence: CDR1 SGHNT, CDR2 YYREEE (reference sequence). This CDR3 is CASSFGQQPQHF. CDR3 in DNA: TGTGCCAGCAGCTTCGGTCAGCAGCCCCAGCATTTT.

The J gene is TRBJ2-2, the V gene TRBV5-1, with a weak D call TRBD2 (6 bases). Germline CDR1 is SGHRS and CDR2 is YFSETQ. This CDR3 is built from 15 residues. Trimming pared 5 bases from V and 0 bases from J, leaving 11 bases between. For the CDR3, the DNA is TGCGCCAGCAGGCTAGCGACCGCGAACACCGGGGAGCTGTTTTTT. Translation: CASRLATANTGELFF.

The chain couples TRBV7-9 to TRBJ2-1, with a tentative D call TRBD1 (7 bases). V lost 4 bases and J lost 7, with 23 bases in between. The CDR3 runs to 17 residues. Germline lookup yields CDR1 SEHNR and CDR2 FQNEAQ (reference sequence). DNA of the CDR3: TGTGCCAGCAGCTGGGGGGCAGGGGGATCAGATCGGAATGAGCAGTTCTTC. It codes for CASSWGAGGSDRNEQFF.

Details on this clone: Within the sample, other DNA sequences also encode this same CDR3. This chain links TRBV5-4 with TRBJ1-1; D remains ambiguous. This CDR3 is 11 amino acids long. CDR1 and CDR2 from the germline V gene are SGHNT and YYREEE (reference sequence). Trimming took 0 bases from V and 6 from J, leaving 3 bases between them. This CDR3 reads CASSLGAEAFF. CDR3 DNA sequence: TGTGCCAGCAGCTTGGGCGCTGAAGCTTTCTTT.

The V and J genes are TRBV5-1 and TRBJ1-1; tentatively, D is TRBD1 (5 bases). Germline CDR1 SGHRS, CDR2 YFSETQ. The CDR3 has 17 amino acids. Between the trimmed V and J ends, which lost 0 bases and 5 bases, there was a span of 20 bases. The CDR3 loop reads CASSLGVLGGRKTEAFF. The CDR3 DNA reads TGCGCCAGCAGCTTGGGAGTTCTGGGGGGTCGGAAAACTGAAGCTTTCTTT.

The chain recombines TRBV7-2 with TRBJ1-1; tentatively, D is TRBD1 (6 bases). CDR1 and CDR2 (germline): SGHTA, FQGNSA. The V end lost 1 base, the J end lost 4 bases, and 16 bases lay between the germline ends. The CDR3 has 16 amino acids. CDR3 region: CASSLVVGATGTEAFF. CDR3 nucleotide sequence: TGTGCCAGCAGCTTAGTGGTGGGGGCCACCGGCACTGAAGCTTTCTTT.

The CDR3 region is CASSLSRKQKETQYF. The CDR3 DNA reads as TGTGCCAGCAGTTTGTCGCGGAAGCAGAAAGAGACCCAGTACTTC. J is TRBJ2-5 and V is TRBV28; D is unclear. V gave up 3 bases and J gave up 3 bases, with 14 bases separating them. Per germline, CDR1 MDHEN and CDR2 SYDVKM. The CDR3 spans 15 residues.

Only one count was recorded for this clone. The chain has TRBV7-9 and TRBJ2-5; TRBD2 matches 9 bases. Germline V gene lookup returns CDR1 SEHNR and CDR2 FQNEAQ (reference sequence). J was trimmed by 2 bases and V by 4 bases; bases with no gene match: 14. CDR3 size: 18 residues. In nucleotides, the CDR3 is TGTGCCAGCAGCTCCCTCCGCGGGTGGGCGGGGGGGCAAGAGACCCAGTACTTC. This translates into CASSSLRGWAGGQETQYF.

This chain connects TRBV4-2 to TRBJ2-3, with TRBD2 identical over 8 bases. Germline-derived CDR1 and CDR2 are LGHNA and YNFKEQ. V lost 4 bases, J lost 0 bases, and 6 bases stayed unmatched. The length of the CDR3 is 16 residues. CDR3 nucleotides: TGTGCCAGCAGCCTCGGGGGGGGACCAAGCACAGATACGCAGTATTTT. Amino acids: CASSLGGGPSTDTQYF.

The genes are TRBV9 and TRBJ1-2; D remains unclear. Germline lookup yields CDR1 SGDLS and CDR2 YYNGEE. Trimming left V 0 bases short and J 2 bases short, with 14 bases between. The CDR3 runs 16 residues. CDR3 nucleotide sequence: TGTGCCAGCAGCGTAGATAAAACCGGGAGGAACTATGGCTACACCTTC. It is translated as CASSVDKTGRNYGYTF.

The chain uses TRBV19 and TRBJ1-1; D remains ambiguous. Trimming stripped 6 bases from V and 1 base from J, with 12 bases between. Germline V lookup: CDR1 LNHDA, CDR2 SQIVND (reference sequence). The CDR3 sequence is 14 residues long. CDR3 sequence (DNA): TGTGCCAGTAGCCCAGGTCTCGCGAACACTGAAGCTTTCTTT. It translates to CASSPGLANTEAFF. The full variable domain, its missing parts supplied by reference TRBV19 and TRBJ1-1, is DGGITQSPKYLFRKEGQNVTLSCEQNLNHDAMYWYRQDPGQGLRLIYYSQIVNDFQKGDIAEGYSVSREKKESFPLTVTSAQKNPTAFYLCASSPGLANTEAFFGQGTRLTVV.

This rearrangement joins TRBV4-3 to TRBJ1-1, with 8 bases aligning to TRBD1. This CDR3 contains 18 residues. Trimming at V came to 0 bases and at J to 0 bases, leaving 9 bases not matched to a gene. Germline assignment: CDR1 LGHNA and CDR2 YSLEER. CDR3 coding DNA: TGCGCCAGCAGCCAAGATGCACAGGGGGTCTCATTGAACACTGAAGCTTTCTTT. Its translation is CASSQDAQGVSLNTEAFF.

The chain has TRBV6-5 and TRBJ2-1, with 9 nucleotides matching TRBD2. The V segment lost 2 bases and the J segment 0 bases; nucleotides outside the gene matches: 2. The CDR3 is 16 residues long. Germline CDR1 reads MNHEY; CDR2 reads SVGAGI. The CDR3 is CASSYRRGGSYNEQFF. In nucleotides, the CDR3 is TGTGCCAGCAGTTACAGGCGGGGGGGCTCCTACAATGAGCAGTTCTTC.

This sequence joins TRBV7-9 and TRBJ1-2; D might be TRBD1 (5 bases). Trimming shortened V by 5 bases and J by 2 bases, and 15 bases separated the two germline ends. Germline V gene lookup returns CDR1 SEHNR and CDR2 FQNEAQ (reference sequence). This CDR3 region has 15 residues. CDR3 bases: TGTGCCAGCAGCCATCCGGACGAGGGGAACTATGGCTACACCTTC. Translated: CASSHPDEGNYGYTF.

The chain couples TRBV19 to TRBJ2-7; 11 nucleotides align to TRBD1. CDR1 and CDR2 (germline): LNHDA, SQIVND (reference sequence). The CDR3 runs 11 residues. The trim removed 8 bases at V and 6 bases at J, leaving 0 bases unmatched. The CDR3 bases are TGTGCCAGTGGGACAGGGGGCGAGCAGTACTTC. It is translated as CASGTGGEQYF.

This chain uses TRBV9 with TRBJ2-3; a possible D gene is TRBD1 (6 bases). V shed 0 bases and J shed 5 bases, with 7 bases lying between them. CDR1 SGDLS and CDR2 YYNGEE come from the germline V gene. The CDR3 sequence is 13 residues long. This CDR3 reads CASSVGGQDTQYF. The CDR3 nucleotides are TGTGCCAGCAGCGTAGGGGGGCAAGATACGCAGTATTTT.

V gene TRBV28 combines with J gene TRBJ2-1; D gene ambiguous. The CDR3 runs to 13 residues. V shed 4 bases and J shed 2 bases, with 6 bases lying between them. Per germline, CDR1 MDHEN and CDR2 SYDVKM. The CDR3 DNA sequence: TGTGCCAGCAGTTCCTCCACCTACAATGAGCAGTTCTTC. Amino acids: CASSSSTYNEQFF.

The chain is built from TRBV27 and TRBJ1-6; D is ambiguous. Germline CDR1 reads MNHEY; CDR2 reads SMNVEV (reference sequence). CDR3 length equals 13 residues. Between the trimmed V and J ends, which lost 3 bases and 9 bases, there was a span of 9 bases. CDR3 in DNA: TGTGCCAGCAGTTTCTTCGGGAGTTCACCCCTCCACTTT. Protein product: CASSFFGSSPLHF.

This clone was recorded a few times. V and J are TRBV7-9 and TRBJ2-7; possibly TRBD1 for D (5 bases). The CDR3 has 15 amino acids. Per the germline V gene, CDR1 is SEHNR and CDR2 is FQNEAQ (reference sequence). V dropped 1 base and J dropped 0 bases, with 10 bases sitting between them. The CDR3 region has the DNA TGTGCCAGCAGCTTAGGGGGCCCTAGCTCCTACGAGCAGTACTTC. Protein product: CASSLGGPSSYEQYF.

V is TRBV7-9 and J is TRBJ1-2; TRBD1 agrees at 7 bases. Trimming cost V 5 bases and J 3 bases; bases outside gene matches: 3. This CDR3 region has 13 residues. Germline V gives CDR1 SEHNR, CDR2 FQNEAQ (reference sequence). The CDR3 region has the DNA TGTGCCAGCAGCCAAGGACAGGACTATGGCTACACCTTC. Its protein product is CASSQGQDYGYTF.

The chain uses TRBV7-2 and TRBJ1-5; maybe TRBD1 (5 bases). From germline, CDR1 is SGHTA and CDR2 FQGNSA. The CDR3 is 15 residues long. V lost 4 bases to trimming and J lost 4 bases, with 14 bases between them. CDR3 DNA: TGTGCCAGCAGCTGGCGGGACGGGGGAAATCAGCCCCAGCATTTT. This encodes CASSWRDGGNQPQHF.

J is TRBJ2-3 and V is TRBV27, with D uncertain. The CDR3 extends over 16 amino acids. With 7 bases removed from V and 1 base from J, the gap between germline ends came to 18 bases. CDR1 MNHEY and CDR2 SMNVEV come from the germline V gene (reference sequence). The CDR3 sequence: CASTNTKVGRTDTQYF. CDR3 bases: TGTGCCAGCACCAACACAAAGGTTGGCCGCACAGATACGCAGTATTTT.

The CDR3 protein is CARSAGQGDEKLFF. Written as DNA, the CDR3 is TGTGCCAGAAGCGCGGGACAGGGTGACGAAAAACTGTTTTTT. The chain recombines TRBV5-3 with TRBJ1-4; 9 bases are shared with TRBD1. TRBV5-3 is an ORF, and what it does is uncertain. CDR3 size: 14 residues. Trimming took 4 bases from V and 8 from J; bases not matched to a gene: 6.

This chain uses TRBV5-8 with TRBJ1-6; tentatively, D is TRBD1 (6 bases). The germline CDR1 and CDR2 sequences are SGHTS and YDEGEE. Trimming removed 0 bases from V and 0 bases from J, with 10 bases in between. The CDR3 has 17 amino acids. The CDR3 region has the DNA TGTGCCAGCAGCTTGGGGACAGCTAGCTCCTATAATTCACCCCTCCACTTT. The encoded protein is CASSLGTASSYNSPLHF.

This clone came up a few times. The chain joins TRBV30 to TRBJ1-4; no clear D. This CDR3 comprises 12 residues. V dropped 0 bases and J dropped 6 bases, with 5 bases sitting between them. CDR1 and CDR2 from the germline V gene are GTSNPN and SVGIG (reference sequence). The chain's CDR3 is CAWSVEDEKLFF. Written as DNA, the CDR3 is TGTGCCTGGAGTGTGGAGGATGAAAAACTGTTTTTT. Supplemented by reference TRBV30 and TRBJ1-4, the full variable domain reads SQTIHQWPATLVQPVGSPLSLECTVEGTSNPNLYWYRQAAGRGLQLLFYSVGIGQISSEVPQNLSASRPQDRQFILSSKKLLLSDSGFYLCAWSVEDEKLFFGSGTQLSVL.